This T cell receptor (beta chain) was obtained from a study of shared T cell receptors in the human thymus. The protocol was immunoSEQ multiplex PCR, while the TCRdb copy is restricted to in-frame clones and leaves out a portion. The sample has more than 550,000 clones, 80% to 90% seen once. This CDR3 has 14 amino acids. CDR1 SGDLS and CDR2 YYNGEE come from the germline V gene. The V end lost 3 bases, the J end lost 6 bases, and 15 bases lay between the germline ends. Another study also made use of these data, one on human thymus T cells. That study adds: Thymic material originated from resections removed in the course of corrective heart surgery. Related research described thymic repertoires that were highly overlapping among unrelated individuals.

The chain joins TRBV9 to TRBJ1-1, with a weak D call TRBD1 (6 bases). Material: thymocytes. The origin of this receptor is a girl under three years old with a congenital heart defect. The CDR3 coding sequence is TGTGCCAGCAGCGCCGAGACAGGAACGGCTGAAGCTTTCTTT. Translating it yields CASSAETGTAEAFF.